This T cell receptor beta chain was obtained from a study of cytomegalovirus exposure and HLA in healthy donors. Trimming pared 7 bases from V and 0 bases from J, leaving 12 bases between. Germline-derived CDR1 and CDR2 are LNHNV and YYDKDF (reference sequence). This CDR3 is built from 15 residues. 60 Vbeta and 13 Jbeta primers were used in PCR. Data came from immunoSEQ multiplex PCR; TCRdb stores just in-frame clones and leaves some out. The repertoire includes approximately 220,000 clones, roughly four fifths of them detected once, and 0.2% to 0.25% sits in the top ten. The sequenced sample was PBMCs. V gene TRBV15 combines with J gene TRBJ1-4; D ambiguous. The receptor's source is a girl aged 2-10 years in good health and CMV-seronegative. CDR3 residues: CATTPQVATNEKLFF. CDR3 bases: TGTGCCACCACCCCGCAGGTAGCAACTAATGAAAAACTGTTTTTT.